Sequencing of this TCR beta chain was carried out in a study of PD-L1 blockade in urothelial cancer. Study background: Blood analyses occurred 3 weeks (second dose) and 6 weeks post treatment start. General study results and limits: When measured at 3 weeks, tumor-associated blood clones expanded more in durable-benefit patients.

After removal of 6 bases from V and 2 bases from J, the junction contained 1 base not matched to a gene. The germline gives CDR1 MNHNY, CDR2 SVGAGI (reference sequence). The CDR3 is 13 amino acids. The method was immunoSEQ multiplex PCR; TCRdb's version includes in-frame clones alone and lacks a portion of them. Of about 110,000 clones listed, 91% are singletons. On this clone itself: Its antigen is unknown.

The time point denotes: peripheral blood 6 weeks after treatment start. The V and J genes are TRBV6-6 and TRBJ1-3, with 7 bases matching TRBD1. The receptor was isolated from a man between 60 and 75 years old with urothelial cancer. The source was PBMCs, collected around atezolizumab (anti-PD-L1) treatment. CDR3 region: CASSQGAGNTIYF. The CDR3 region has the DNA TGTGCCAGCAGCCAGGGGGCTGGAAACACCATATATTTT.